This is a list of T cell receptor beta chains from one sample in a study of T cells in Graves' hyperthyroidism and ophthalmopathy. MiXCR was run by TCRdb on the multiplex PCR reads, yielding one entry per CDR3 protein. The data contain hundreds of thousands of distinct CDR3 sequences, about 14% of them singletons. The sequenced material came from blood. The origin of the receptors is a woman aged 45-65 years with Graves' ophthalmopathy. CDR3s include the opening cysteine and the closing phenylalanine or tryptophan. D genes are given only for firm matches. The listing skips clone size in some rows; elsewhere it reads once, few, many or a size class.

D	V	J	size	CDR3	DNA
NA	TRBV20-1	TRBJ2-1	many	CSAPRLWQSNEQFF	TGCAGTGCTCCACGACTGTGGCAGTCCAATGAGCAGTTCTTC
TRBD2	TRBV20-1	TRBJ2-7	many	CSARDRLAGDHEQYF	TGCAGTGCTAGAGACCGACTAGCGGGAGACCACGAGCAGTACTTC
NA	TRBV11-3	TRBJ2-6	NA	CASSLTLSGGPFSGANVLTF	TGTGCCAGCAGCTTAACCCTCAGTGGCGGCCCATTCTCTGGGGCCAACGTCCTGACTTTC
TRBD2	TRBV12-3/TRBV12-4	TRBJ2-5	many	CASRLASETQYF	TGTGCCAGCAGACTAGCGTCGGAGACCCAGTACTTC
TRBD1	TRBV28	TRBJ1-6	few	CASRSETGDNSPLHF	TGTGCCAGCAGATCAGAAACAGGGGACAATTCACCCCTCCACTTT
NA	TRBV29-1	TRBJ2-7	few	CSASRGPYEQYF	TGCAGCGCAAGCAGGGGCCCCTACGAGCAGTACTTC
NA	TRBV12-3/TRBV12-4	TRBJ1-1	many	CASSLDFVRAAGISDTEAFF	TGTGCCAGCAGTTTAGATTTTGTGCGGGCGGCGGGTATTTCGGACACTGAAGCTTTCTTT
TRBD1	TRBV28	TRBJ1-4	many	CASSRDRVEKLFF	TGTGCCAGCAGTCGGGACAGGGTTGAAAAACTGTTTTTT
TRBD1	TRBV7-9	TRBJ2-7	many	CASSSQGAYEQYF	TGTGCCAGCAGCTCACAGGGGGCCTACGAGCAGTACTTC
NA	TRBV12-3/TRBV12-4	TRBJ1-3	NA	CASRVTQDSGNTIYF	TGTGCCAGCAGGGTAACCCAGGACTCTGGAAACACCATATATTTT
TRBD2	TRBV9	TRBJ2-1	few	CASSGFTSGSSYNEQFF	TGTGCCAGCAGCGGATTCACTAGCGGGAGCTCCTACAATGAGCAGTTCTTC